The present TCR beta chain was sequenced within a study of human T cells and chemical hapten exposure. Study background: Patients were mainly female, each with alopecia areata, totalis or universalis. Overall study findings and caveats: TCRs at a frequency above 1 in 1000 stayed unchanged with DPC sensitization.

Noted time point: pre-sensitization, week 0. The treatment here: therapeutic diphenylcyclopropenone sensitization with weekly scalp DPC. This clonotype was detected ten times or more. Its antigen is unidentified. TCRdb re-called the RACE reads through MiXCR, storing one row per CDR3 protein. The sample has about 70,000 distinct CDR3 sequences, 9.5% to 12% seen once. The TCR originated in a woman between 45 and 65 years old with alopecia areata. Some clones in this sample may be carry-over from other donors' samples. The specimen was whole blood, collected in connection with sensitization to the hapten diphenylcyclopropenone (DPC).

The CDR3 nucleotides are TGTGCCAGCAGGAGGCTTAGACAGACTTATAGCAATCAGCCCCAGCATTTT. Encoded protein: CASRRLRQTYSNQPQHF. V and J are TRBV6-1 and TRBJ1-5, with a tentative D call TRBD1 (5 bases). The germline V gene encodes CDR1 MNHNS and CDR2 SASEGT. Trimming took off 6 bases at V and 0 bases at J, with 18 bases between the two ends. The length of the CDR3 is 17 residues.